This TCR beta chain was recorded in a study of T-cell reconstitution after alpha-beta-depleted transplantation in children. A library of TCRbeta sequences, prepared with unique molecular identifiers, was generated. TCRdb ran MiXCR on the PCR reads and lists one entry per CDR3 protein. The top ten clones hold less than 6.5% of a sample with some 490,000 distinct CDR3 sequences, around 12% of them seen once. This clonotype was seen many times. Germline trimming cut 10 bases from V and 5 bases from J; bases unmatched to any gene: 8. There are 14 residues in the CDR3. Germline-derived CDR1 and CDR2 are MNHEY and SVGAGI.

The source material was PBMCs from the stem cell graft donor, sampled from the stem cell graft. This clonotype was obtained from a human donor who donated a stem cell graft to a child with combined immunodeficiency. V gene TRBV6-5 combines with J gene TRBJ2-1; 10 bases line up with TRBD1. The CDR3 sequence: CATRDRGRDNEQFF. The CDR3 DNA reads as TGTGCCACAAGGGACAGGGGCAGAGACAATGAGCAGTTCTTC.